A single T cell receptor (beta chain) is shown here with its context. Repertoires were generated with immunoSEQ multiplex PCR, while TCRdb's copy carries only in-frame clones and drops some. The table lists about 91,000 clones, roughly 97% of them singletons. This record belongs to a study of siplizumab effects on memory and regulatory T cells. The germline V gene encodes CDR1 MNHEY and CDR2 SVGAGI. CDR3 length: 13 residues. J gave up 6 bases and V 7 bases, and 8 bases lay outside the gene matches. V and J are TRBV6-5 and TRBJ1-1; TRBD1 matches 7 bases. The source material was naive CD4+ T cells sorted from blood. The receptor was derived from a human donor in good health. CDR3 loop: CASTFRDSSEAFF. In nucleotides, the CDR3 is TGTGCCAGCACCTTCCGGGACAGCTCTGAAGCTTTCTTT.